The next 17 T cell receptor beta chains were all read from a single sample in a study of blood T cell repertoires in COVID-19. Profiling relied on immunoSEQ multiplex PCR, and the TCRdb table lists in-frame clones only, not all of them. The sample has over 130,000 clones, approximately 88% seen once. Sequencing was carried out using peripheral blood. Receptor source: a man in his 60s with active or convalescent COVID-19.

The chain is built from TRBV24-1 and TRBJ2-3; D might be TRBD1 (5 bases). With 3 bases removed from V and 2 bases from J, the gap between germline ends came to 11 bases. Germline values: CDR1 KGHDR, CDR2 SFDVKD. The CDR3 is made up of 15 amino acids. The CDR3 region is CATSDKTGNTDTQYF. The CDR3 DNA follows: TGTGCCACCAGTGATAAAACAGGTAACACAGATACGCAGTATTTT.

The chain links TRBV3-1 (or the pseudogene TRBV3-2) to TRBJ2-7; 10 nucleotides match TRBD2. The CDR3 consists of 16 residues. Germline V gene data show CDR1 as LGHDT and CDR2 as YNNKEL (reference sequence). After removal of 2 bases from V and 0 bases from J, the junction contained 4 bases not matched to a gene. The CDR3 spells CASSQRSGRASYEQYF. CDR3 sequence (DNA): TGTGCCAGCAGCCAAAGGAGCGGGAGGGCCTCCTACGAGCAGTACTTC.

The chain uses TRBV11-2 and TRBJ2-7; 13 bases fit TRBD2. The V gene end was trimmed by 5 bases and the J gene end by 3 bases; junction bases not matched to a gene: 4. In germline, CDR1 is SGHAT, CDR2 FQNNGV. This CDR3 has 15 amino acids. The CDR3 reads CASSPGTSGIYEQYF. CDR3 in DNA: TGTGCCAGCAGCCCTGGGACTAGCGGGATCTACGAGCAGTACTTC.

In regard to this clone: Other DNA sequences within the sample encode an identical CDR3. The chain is built from TRBV9 and TRBJ2-1, with 14 bases matching TRBD2. The ends lost 4 bases at V and 5 bases at J; junction bases unmatched: 2. CDR1 and CDR2 (germline): SGDLS, YYNGEE. This CDR3 is built from 15 residues. The CDR3 here is CASSTGLAGDNEQFF. CDR3 in DNA: TGTGCCAGCAGCACGGGACTAGCGGGAGACAATGAGCAGTTCTTC.

This chain joins TRBV19 and TRBJ1-1; tentatively, D is TRBD1 (5 bases). Germline assignment: CDR1 LNHDA and CDR2 SQIVND (reference sequence). CDR3 length: 14 amino acids. Trimming took off 1 base at V and 5 bases at J, with 11 bases between the two ends. The CDR3 sequence: CASSIVAGPTEAFF. In DNA form, the CDR3 reads TGTGCCAGTAGTATAGTTGCGGGGCCGACTGAAGCTTTCTTT.

The chain uses TRBV10-3 and TRBJ2-1; 8 bases match TRBD2. With 10 bases clipped from V and 2 bases from J, the junction kept 4 bases outside the gene matches. The CDR3 length is 13 residues. Germline-derived CDR1 and CDR2 are ENHRY and SYGVKD. The DNA for the CDR3 is TGTGCCACCGAGCGGGAGACCTACAATGAGCAGTTCTTC. Translated, it gives CATERETYNEQFF.

V usage is TRBV3-1 (or the pseudogene TRBV3-2) and J usage is TRBJ1-6; D is uncertain. The CDR3 totals 13 residues. Trimming took 1 base from V and 9 from J, leaving 7 bases between them. Germline V gene sequence: CDR1 LGHDT, CDR2 YNNKEL (reference sequence). The CDR3 nucleotides are TGTGCCAGCAGCCAAGTGGAGGCTTCACCCCTCCACTTT. This sequence encodes CASSQVEASPLHF.

The rearrangement joins TRBV5-1 to TRBJ2-7; 10 bases are shared with TRBD2. Germline lookup yields CDR1 SGHRS and CDR2 YFSETQ. V shed 2 bases, J shed 5 bases, and the junction held 7 bases outside the gene matches. CDR3 length: 15 amino acids. The CDR3 reads CASSFRAGGGNEQYF. CDR3 DNA: TGCGCCAGCAGCTTCCGAGCGGGAGGGGGAAACGAGCAGTACTTC. Using reference TRBV5-1 and TRBJ2-7 for the parts outside the CDR3, the full variable domain is KAGVTQTPRYLIKTRGQQVTLSCSPISGHRSVSWYQQTPGQGLQFLFEYFSETQRNKGNFPGRFSGRQFSNSRSEMNVSTLELGDSALYLCASSFRAGGGNEQYFGPGTRLTVT.

The chain combines TRBV28 with TRBJ2-5, with 8 positions matching TRBD1. Per germline, CDR1 MDHEN and CDR2 SYDVKM. There are 14 residues in the CDR3. V shed 5 bases, J shed 4 bases, and the junction held 6 bases outside the gene matches. Here the CDR3 reads CASSGRGPPETQYF. The DNA of the CDR3 is TGTGCCAGCAGTGGCAGGGGGCCCCCAGAGACCCAGTACTTC.

This chain links TRBV28 with TRBJ2-7; 10 bases map to TRBD2. The V segment lost 6 bases and the J segment 4 bases; nucleotides outside the gene matches: 9. Per the germline V gene, CDR1 is MDHEN and CDR2 is SYDVKM. The CDR3 extends over 15 amino acids. The DNA of the CDR3 is TGTGCCAGCAGCTCCGAGGGTAGCGGGAGGTACGAGCAGTACTTC. It codes for CASSSEGSGRYEQYF.

The chain is built from TRBV24-1 and TRBJ2-3; tentatively, D is TRBD2 (5 bases). V was cut by 3 bases and J by 2 bases, with 8 bases left in between. Germline CDR1 KGHDR, CDR2 SFDVKD. CDR3 length equals 14 residues. The CDR3 nucleotides read TGTGCCACCAGTGATGCAGACTACACAGATACGCAGTATTTT. Amino acid sequence: CATSDADYTDTQYF.

The chain recombines TRBV28 with TRBJ2-3, with 9 bases lining up with TRBD2. The CDR3 contains 14 residues. The J segment lost 9 bases and the V segment lost 6 bases, leaving 10 bases of the junction unmatched. The germline CDR1 and CDR2 sequences are MDHEN and SYDVKM. CDR3 in DNA: TGTGCCAGCAGCCTAGGGCTAGCGGGGTACACGCAGTATTTT. Protein: CASSLGLAGYTQYF.

This chain uses TRBV11-2 with TRBJ2-7; 8 bases match TRBD1. Losses at the gene ends were 5 bases for V and 3 bases for J; bases not matched to a gene: 12. Germline-derived CDR1 and CDR2 are SGHAT and FQNNGV. This CDR3 is 16 amino acids long. The CDR3 protein is CASSLRTGILGYEQYF. In nucleotides, the CDR3 is TGTGCCAGCAGCCTTCGGACAGGGATTTTAGGCTACGAGCAGTACTTC.

The chain combines TRBV24-1 with TRBJ2-2, with D uncertain. V lost 9 bases and J lost 5, with 12 bases in between. Germline lookup yields CDR1 KGHDR and CDR2 SFDVKD. The CDR3 is made up of 13 amino acids. CDR3 sequence: CATRTPTTGELFF. The CDR3 DNA reads as TGTGCCACCCGCACTCCGACAACCGGGGAGCTGTTTTTT.

The CDR3 DNA sequence: TGTGCCAGCAGCCCCGGTCTATCCATAATCGAGACCCAGTACTTC. It specifies CASSPGLSIIETQYF. The gene calls are TRBV27 and TRBJ2-5; D gene ambiguous. V shed 6 bases and J shed 5 bases, with 19 bases lying between them. Germline V gene lookup returns CDR1 MNHEY and CDR2 SMNVEV (reference sequence). This CDR3 comprises 15 residues.

CDR3: CASSQYRVTSSSPLHF. In DNA form, the CDR3 reads TGCGCCAGCAGCCAATACCGGGTCACATCGAGTTCACCCCTCCACTTT. This chain connects TRBV4-1 to TRBJ1-6; the D is unclear. Germline V gives CDR1 MGHRA, CDR2 YSYEKL. V was shortened by 2 bases and J by 9 bases, with 17 bases between the two germline ends. The CDR3 spans 16 residues.

This rearrangement joins TRBV5-5 to TRBJ1-2; D possibly corresponds to TRBD1 (6 bases). Germline CDR1 and CDR2: SGHKS and YYEKEE (reference sequence). Deletions cut 4 bases from V and 4 bases from J, with 17 bases between. The CDR3 has 15 amino acids. CDR3 residues: CASSMGGRATYGYTF. For the CDR3, the DNA is TGTGCCAGCAGCATGGGGGGCAGGGCCACCTATGGCTACACCTTC. The full variable domain, in which reference TRBV5-5 and TRBJ1-2 provide the parts outside the CDR3, is DAGVTQSPTHLIKTRGQQVTLRCSPISGHKSVSWYQQVLGQGPQFIFQYYEKEERGRGNFPDRFSARQFPNYSSELNVNALLLGDSALYLCASSMGGRATYGYTFGSGTRLTVV.